The sequence of this TCR beta chain was determined in a study of cytomegalovirus exposure and HLA in healthy donors. This CDR3 is built from 14 residues. In germline, CDR1 is SGDLS, CDR2 YYNGEE. The V end was cut by 3 bases, the J end by 2 bases, with 8 bases between. Sequencing used immunoSEQ multiplex PCR; TCRdb keeps in-frame clones, though not all of them. The sample records 43,000 or so clones, about 90% being singletons. The TCR sequence derives from a young man in good health and CMV-seronegative. The V gene is TRBV9, the J gene TRBJ2-2; a possible D gene is TRBD1 (6 bases). Sequences were obtained from PBMCs. CDR3 coding DNA: TGTGCCAGCAGCGGAGGGGGTAACACCGGGGAGCTGTTTTTT. Protein sequence: CASSGGGNTGELFF.